One and the same sample provided the 8 T cell receptor beta chains below, sequenced in a study of blood T cell repertoires in COVID-19. Sequenced by immunoSEQ multiplex PCR; TCRdb stores in-frame clones only, minus some. Among 200,000 to 250,000 clones listed, approximately 90% were seen once. The sample was PBMCs or T cells enriched from blood (not recorded which). The receptors derive from a man aged 45-60 years who had been exposed to COVID-19.

The rearrangement uses TRBV7-9 and TRBJ2-7; 9 bases map to TRBD1. Losses at the gene ends were 2 bases for V and 3 bases for J; bases not matched to a gene: 11. Germline V gene lookup returns CDR1 SEHNR and CDR2 FQNEAQ (reference sequence). CDR3 length equals 17 residues. The DNA of the CDR3 is TGTGCCAGCAGCTTAATTTCAGGGACAGGGAAGTTCTACGAGCAGTACTTC. It translates to CASSLISGTGKFYEQYF.

The chain is built from TRBV5-1 and TRBJ1-2, with 8 bases that match TRBD1. Germline V CDR1 and CDR2: SGHRS, YFSETQ. This CDR3 contains 13 residues. V trimming: 7 bases; J trimming: 4 bases; junction bases outside the gene matches: 6. The CDR3: CASSDRGLYGYTF. CDR3 nucleotides: TGCGCCAGCTCTGACAGGGGTCTCTATGGCTACACCTTC.

The chain has TRBV11-2 and TRBJ2-7; tentative D call: TRBD1 (6 bases). Germline assignment: CDR1 SGHAT and CDR2 FQNNGV. V lost 4 bases, J lost 0 bases, and 13 bases lay in between. CDR3 length: 15 residues. For the CDR3, the DNA is TGTGCCAGCAGCTATCAGGACAGTAGCTCCTACGAGCAGTACTTC. Its protein product is CASSYQDSSSYEQYF.

This chain links TRBV18 with TRBJ2-7, with 10 bases matching TRBD1. The CDR3 contains 15 residues. Germline V gene sequence: CDR1 KGHSH, CDR2 LQKENI. V was clipped by 4 bases and J by 4 bases; unmatched bases: 7. The CDR3 bases are TGTGCCAGCTCACAGACCGGGACAGGGGAATACGAGCAGTACGTC. Protein product: CASSQTGTGEYEQYV.

The chain is built from TRBV6-5 and TRBJ1-4, with 7 bases matching TRBD1. This CDR3 has 14 amino acids. With V trimmed by 7 bases and J by 8 bases, 10 bases remained unmatched. Germline assignment: CDR1 MNHEY and CDR2 SVGAGI. CDR3 coding DNA: TGTGCCAGCACCAGACAGGGTTGGGACGAAAAACTGTTTTTT. This encodes CASTRQGWDEKLFF.

The chain combines TRBV20-1 with TRBJ2-1; D is unresolved. V was shortened by 5 bases and J by 3 bases, with 5 bases between the two germline ends. This CDR3 has 11 amino acids. Germline V gene lookup returns CDR1 DFQATT and CDR2 SNEGSKA (reference sequence). CDR3 DNA: TGCAGTGCTCCACTCTACAATGAGCAGTTCTTC. It is translated as CSAPLYNEQFF.

The V gene is TRBV28, the J gene TRBJ1-5, with no clear D. Per germline, CDR1 MDHEN and CDR2 SYDVKM. The V gene lost 10 bases and the J gene lost 0 bases, with 16 bases spanning the gap. There are 15 residues in the CDR3. CDR3 amino acids: CATVPVRSSNQPQHF. CDR3 coding DNA: TGTGCCACCGTTCCGGTCCGGTCTAGCAATCAGCCCCAGCATTTT.

The CDR3 protein is CASSPQGLGNTEAFF. In nucleotides, the CDR3 is TGTGCCAGCTCACCACAGGGACTCGGGAACACTGAAGCTTTCTTT. This chain connects TRBV18 to TRBJ1-1, with a possible D match to TRBD1 (5 bases). Trimming stripped 1 base from V and 1 base from J, with 10 bases between. CDR1 KGHSH and CDR2 LQKENI come from the germline V gene. The CDR3 runs to 15 residues.